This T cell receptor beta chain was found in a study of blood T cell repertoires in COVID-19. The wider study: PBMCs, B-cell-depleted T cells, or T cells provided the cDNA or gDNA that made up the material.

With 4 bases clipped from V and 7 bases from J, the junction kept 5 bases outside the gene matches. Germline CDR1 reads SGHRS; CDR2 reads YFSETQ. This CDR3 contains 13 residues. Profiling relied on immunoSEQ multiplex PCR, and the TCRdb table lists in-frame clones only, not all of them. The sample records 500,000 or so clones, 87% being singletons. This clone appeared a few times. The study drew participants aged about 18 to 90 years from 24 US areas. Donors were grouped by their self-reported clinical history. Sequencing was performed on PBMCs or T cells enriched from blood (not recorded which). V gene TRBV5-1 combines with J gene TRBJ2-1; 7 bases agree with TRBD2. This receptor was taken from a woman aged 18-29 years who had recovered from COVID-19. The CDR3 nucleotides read TGCGCCAGCAGCCCCCCAGCGGGGAATGAGCAGTTCTTC. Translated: CASSPPAGNEQFF.